This T cell receptor beta chain was found in a study of T cells in Graves' hyperthyroidism and ophthalmopathy. Using RNA transcripts as the source, TCR beta CDR3 regions were amplified. The primer set for the first-round RT-PCR of the TCR CDR3 was HTBI. MiXCR, applied by TCRdb to the multiplex PCR reads, yields one record per CDR3 protein. Here the sample spans 300,000 to 450,000 distinct CDR3 sequences, approximately 14% being singletons. V lost 2 bases, J lost 5 bases, and 8 bases stayed unmatched. The CDR3 has 16 amino acids. Germline V gene data show CDR1 as LNHNV and CDR2 as YYDKDF (reference sequence).

The chain is built from TRBV15 and TRBJ2-7; 11 nucleotides line up with TRBD2. The TCR was taken from a woman aged 60 to 75 with Graves' hyperthyroidism. The sample consisted of blood. This CDR3 is CATSRSGTSGRNEQYF. CDR3 DNA sequence: TGTGCCACCAGCAGATCCGGGACTAGCGGCAGGAACGAGCAGTACTTC.